These 5 T cell receptor beta chains originate from one sample sequenced in a study of PD-1 blockade in classical Hodgkin lymphoma. Relapse after autologous stem cell transplantation occurred in every patient, and brentuximab vedotin exposure varied. Magnetic negative selection of thawed PBMCs yielded the CD8+ T cells. Here immunoSEQ multiplex PCR was the method, and the copy in TCRdb shows in-frame clones only, minus some. This sample has approximately 8,000 clones; roughly 84% occur once, and the top ten carry approximately 22%. Source: CD8+ T cells from blood, taken at baseline. All receptors come from a human donor with classical Hodgkin lymphoma.

This clone was observed once. This chain connects TRBV7-8 to TRBJ2-7; 7 positions agree with TRBD1. The CDR3 loop spans 16 amino acids. Germline V gives CDR1 SGHVS, CDR2 FQNEAQ. The trim removed 1 base at V and 0 bases at J, leaving 6 bases unmatched. CDR3 DNA sequence: TGTGCCAGCAGCTTAGTAGCCGGGACAGACTCCTACGAGCAGTACTTC. Protein product: CASSLVAGTDSYEQYF.

The genes are TRBV7-2 and TRBJ2-3; unclear D gene. This CDR3 spans 12 amino acids. Trimming pared 4 bases from V and 3 bases from J, leaving 5 bases between. Germline V gives CDR1 SGHTA, CDR2 FQGNSA. Written as DNA, the CDR3 is TGTGCCAGCAGCTCCCTAACAGATACGCAGTATTTT. Its protein is CASSSLTDTQYF.

The rearrangement links TRBV6-1 to TRBJ1-2; TRBD1 might be the D (5 bases). Germline V CDR1 and CDR2: MNHNS, SASEGT. The length of the CDR3 is 15 residues. The V gene lost 2 bases and the J gene lost 3 bases, with 13 bases spanning the gap. The CDR3 spells CASSESWPGYYGYTF. CDR3 in DNA: TGTGCCAGCAGTGAAAGTTGGCCAGGGTACTATGGCTACACCTTC.

This rearrangement joins TRBV28 to TRBJ2-7; 9 nucleotides agree with TRBD1. J was trimmed by 1 base and V by 2 bases; bases with no gene match: 3. Per germline, CDR1 MDHEN and CDR2 SYDVKM. CDR3 length: 15 amino acids. In DNA, the CDR3 is TGTGCCAGCAGTTTACACAGGGGGCGATCCTACGAGCAGTACTTC. Translated, it gives CASSLHRGRSYEQYF. Combining the CDR3 with reference TRBV28 and TRBJ2-7 gives the whole variable domain DVKVTQSSRYLVKRTGEKVFLECVQDMDHENMFWYRQDPGLGLRLIYFSYDVKMKEKGDIPEGYSVSREKKERFSLILESASTNQTSMYLCASSLHRGRSYEQYFGPGTRLTVT.

The table lists this clone with a few counts. V is TRBV6-1 and J is TRBJ1-1; D is uncertain. Germline V gene sequence: CDR1 MNHNS, CDR2 SASEGT. The V and J ends lost 4 bases and 1 base respectively, with 13 bases between them. The CDR3 covers 15 residues. DNA of the CDR3: TGTGCCAGCAGTGCCAACCACTGGGGGAACACTGAAGCTTTCTTT. It encodes CASSANHWGNTEAFF.